Listed below are T cell receptor beta chains from one sample, sequenced in a study of T cells after posttransplantation cyclophosphamide. TCRdb's copy holds only in-frame clones and misses some; the assay was immunoSEQ multiplex PCR. The repertoire yields 35,000 to 55,000 clones, none seen only once; the top ten contain roughly 2.1%. Sequences were obtained from PBMCs. Receptors were obtained from a man in his forties in good health, CMV-negative, and a related stem cell transplant donor. Each CDR3 is given with its conserved first and last residue. D genes are given only for firm matches. Clone size is given for some rows only: seen once, a few or many times, or a class if the clone is expanded.

clone_size	j_call	d_call	v_call	cdr3_nt	cdr3_aa
many	TRBJ2-6	TRBD1	TRBV5-6	TGTGCCAGCAGCTCCATAACAGGGGGCAAAGGGGCCAACGTCCTGACTTTC	CASSSITGGKGANVLTF
many	TRBJ2-2	NA	TRBV6-6	TGTGCCAGCAGTTACCCCCGGAGGGGGCCCGGGGAGCTGTTTTTT	CASSYPRRGPGELFF
NA	TRBJ2-5	TRBD2	TRBV4-2	TGTGCCAGCAGCCAAGCCGGAGGCCTAGCGGGAGAGGCAGAGACCCGGTACTTC	CASSQAGGLAGEAETRYF
many	TRBJ2-1	TRBD2	TRBV6-1	TGTGCCAGCAGGGGACTAGCGGACAATGAGCAGTTCTTC	CASRGLADNEQFF
NA	TRBJ2-1	TRBD2	TRBV11-3	TGTGCCAGCAGCTTAGGGACTAGCGGGAGTTCCTACAATGAGCAGTTCTTC	CASSLGTSGSSYNEQFF
many	TRBJ1-4	NA	TRBV6-5	TGTGCCAGCAGTTACTCAGGGAGGGTAGATGAAAAACTGTTTTTT	CASSYSGRVDEKLFF
NA	TRBJ2-3	NA	TRBV14	TGTGCCAGCAGCCAAGACCGGTTCGGGTCAGATACGCAGTATTTT	CASSQDRFGSDTQYF
many	TRBJ2-1	TRBD2	TRBV19	TGTGCCAGTAGTATCAGGCCCGGCGCTAGCGGGAACTACAATGAGCAGTTCTTC	CASSIRPGASGNYNEQFF
many	TRBJ1-1	TRBD1	TRBV29-1	TGCAGCGCAAAGGGACAGGGTGTTTCTGAAGCTTTCTTT	CSAKGQGVSEAFF
many	TRBJ1-2	NA	TRBV9	TGTGCCAGCAGCGTAGGCGGCCTCTATGGCTACACCTTC	CASSVGGLYGYTF
many	TRBJ1-5	TRBD1	TRBV19	TGTGCCAGTAGTGCCAGACAGGGATTGGGTCAGCCCCAGCATTTT	CASSARQGLGQPQHF
many	TRBJ1-4	NA	TRBV29-1	TGCAGCGCCCAAGGTGGCAGGGGAAAACTGTTTTTT	CSAQGGRGKLFF
many	TRBJ2-1	NA	TRBV11-3	TGTGCCAGCAGAACAGGGAACAATGAGCAGTTCTTC	CASRTGNNEQFF
many	TRBJ1-4	NA	TRBV18	TGTGCCAGCTCACCACAGGGGACTAATGAAAAACTGTTTTTT	CASSPQGTNEKLFF
many	TRBJ2-3	TRBD1	TRBV19	TGTGCCAGTGGCACAGGGGGCACAGATACGCAGTATTTT	CASGTGGTDTQYF
many	TRBJ1-3	NA	TRBV5-6	TGTGCCAGCAGTTCGACAGTACTCTCTGGAAACACCATATATTTT	CASSSTVLSGNTIYF
few	TRBJ2-7	TRBD1	TRBV18	TGTGCCAGCTCACCAGAACAGGGGCTCTACGAGCAGTACTTC	CASSPEQGLYEQYF
few	TRBJ2-3	NA	TRBV9	TGTGCCAGCAGCATCAGAGATACGCAGTATTTT	CASSIRDTQYF
many	TRBJ1-5	TRBD1	TRBV6-5	TGTGCCAGCAGTCCCCGGGACAGGTTAAATCAGCCCCAGCATTTT	CASSPRDRLNQPQHF
many	TRBJ1-4	TRBD1	TRBV6-5	TGTGCCAGCAGTTACGATCCGGCGACAGGGGGGGAAAAACTGTTTTTT	CASSYDPATGGEKLFF
many	TRBJ2-2	NA	TRBV6-4	TGTGCCAGCAGTGATTTCCATTCGGGGAATCGGGTCGGGGAGCTGTTTTTT	CASSDFHSGNRVGELFF
many	TRBJ2-1	TRBD2	TRBV9	TGTGCCAGCAGCCCGACTAGCGGGAGTGATGAGCAGTTCTTC	CASSPTSGSDEQFF
many	TRBJ1-1	TRBD1	TRBV27	TGTGCCAGCCAGTCAGGGGGCACTGAAGCTTTCTTT	CASQSGGTEAFF
NA	TRBJ1-6	NA	TRBV4-2	TGTGCCAGCAGTTCGCAGTTCCCGGGGGGCTCCTATAATTCACCCCTCCACTTT	CASSSQFPGGSYNSPLHF
many	TRBJ2-3	TRBD2	TRBV5-6	TGTGCCAGCAGCTTCGGGGGGGGACTCACAGATACGCAGTATTTT	CASSFGGGLTDTQYF
few	TRBJ1-5	TRBD1	TRBV6-5	TGTGCCGTCGGGGACAGGGCCGATCAGCCCCAGCATTTT	CAVGDRADQPQHF